This TCR beta chain derives from a study of identical twins. TCRdb reprocessed the 5' RACE reads via MiXCR and lists one record per CDR3 protein. The sample has approximately 490,000 distinct CDR3 sequences, around 24% seen once; the top ten hold around 0.5%. The sample was also reused in another study, on yellow fever vaccine responses in identical twins.

Sequenced material: CD4+ T cells sorted from blood. This receptor was identified in a woman aged 18-35 years in good health.

The CDR3 DNA reads as TGTGCCAGCAGCCCCGAGACACCTAGTACCTACGAGCAGTACTTC. Encoded protein: CASSPETPSTYEQYF. V usage is TRBV28 and J usage is TRBJ2-7; D is ambiguous. This CDR3 comprises 15 residues. Germline CDR1 reads MDHEN; CDR2 reads SYDVKM. V lost 6 bases to trimming and J lost 2 bases, with 17 bases between them.